This T cell receptor beta chain originates from a study of PD-1 blockade in classical Hodgkin lymphoma. Study-level points and caveats: Newly diagnosed patients reportedly trailed healthy donors in baseline TCR diversity.

As to this clone: The antigen remains undetermined.

Clones were read by immunoSEQ multiplex PCR, and TCRdb kept only the in-frame ones, dropping some. The sample consists of tens of thousands of clones, about 93% of them appearing once. There was relapse after autologous stem cell transplantation in every patient, and there was variation in brentuximab vedotin exposure. Each best response was a complete response, a partial response or progressive disease. The TCR originated in a human donor with classical Hodgkin lymphoma. This material consisted of peripheral blood mononuclear cells (PBMCs), taken at baseline.

DNA for the CDR3: TGTGCCAGCAGGGGACCGTCGGGGAGCAATCAGCCCCAGCATTTT. Its translation: CASRGPSGSNQPQHF. The chain combines TRBV2 with TRBJ1-5; possible D gene TRBD1, 5 bases. The CDR3 is 15 amino acids. CDR1 is SNHLY and CDR2 is FYNNEI in the germline V gene. V dropped 6 bases and J dropped 1 base, with 13 bases sitting between them.